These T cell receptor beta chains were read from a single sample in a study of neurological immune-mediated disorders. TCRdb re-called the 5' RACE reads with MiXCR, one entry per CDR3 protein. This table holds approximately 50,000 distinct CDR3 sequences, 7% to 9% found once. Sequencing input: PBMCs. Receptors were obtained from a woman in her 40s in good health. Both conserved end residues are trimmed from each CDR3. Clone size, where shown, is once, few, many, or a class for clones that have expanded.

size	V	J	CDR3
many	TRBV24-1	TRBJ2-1	ATSEYRNNEQF
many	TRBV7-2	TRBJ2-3	ASSLVGLAVPDTQY
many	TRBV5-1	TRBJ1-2	ASSLGPGGGYGYT
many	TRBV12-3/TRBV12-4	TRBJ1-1	ASLSLGDTEAF
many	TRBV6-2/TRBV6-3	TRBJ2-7	ASRPGLAAEQY
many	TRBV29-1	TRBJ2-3	SVGDVGGDTDTQY
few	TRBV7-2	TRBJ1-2	ASSSYSGGSGGYT
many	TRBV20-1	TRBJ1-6	SARDVVVEGSPLH
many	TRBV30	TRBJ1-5	AWSEGSRSGQH
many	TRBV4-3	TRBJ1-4	ASSHNQGPFGEEKLF
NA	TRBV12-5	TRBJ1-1	ASGLGTEAF
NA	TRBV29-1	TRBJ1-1	SGRPPGQGVGAF
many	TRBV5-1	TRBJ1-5	ASSLEMGRNQPQH
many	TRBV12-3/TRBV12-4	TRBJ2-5	ASSLGAGLETQY
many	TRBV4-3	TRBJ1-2	ASSSERVYGYT
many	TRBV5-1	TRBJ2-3	ASSDGTPGDTQY
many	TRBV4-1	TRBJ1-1	ASSQAHRGEIEAF
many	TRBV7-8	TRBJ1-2	ASSPHPQGAGYGYT
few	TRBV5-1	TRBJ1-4	ASSLLPTISANEKLF
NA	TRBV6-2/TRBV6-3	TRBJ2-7	ASSRSSSGRWLYEQY
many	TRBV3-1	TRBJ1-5	ASSQGPINQPQH
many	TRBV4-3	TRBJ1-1	ASSQDPENTEAF
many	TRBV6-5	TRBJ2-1	ASSYVAGGSYNEQF
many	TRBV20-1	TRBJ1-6	SAKPGLNSPLH
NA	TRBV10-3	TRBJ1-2	AIARELSYGYT
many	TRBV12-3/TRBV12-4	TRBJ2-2	ASRNTYSGELF
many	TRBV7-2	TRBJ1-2	ASSKTGIYGYT
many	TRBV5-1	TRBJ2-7	ASSPEGYEQY
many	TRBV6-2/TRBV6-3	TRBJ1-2	ASSPVDMRYYGYT
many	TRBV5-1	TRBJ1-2	ASSPSGTGDYGYT
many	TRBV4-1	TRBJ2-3	ASSPGGLSPTDTQY
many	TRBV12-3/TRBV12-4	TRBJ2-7	ASSLMWGGAYEQY
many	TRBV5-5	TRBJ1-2	ASSLAQEDYGYT
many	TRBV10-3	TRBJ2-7	AIRGLPESYEQY
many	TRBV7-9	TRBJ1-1	ASSLQDGTEAF
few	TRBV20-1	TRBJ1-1	SVSDPYTEAF
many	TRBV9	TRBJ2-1	ASSGLGTDSYNEQF
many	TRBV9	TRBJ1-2	ASSVNNNGYT
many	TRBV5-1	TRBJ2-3	ASSLEGARTDTQY
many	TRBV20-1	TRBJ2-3	SAEGTGTDTQY
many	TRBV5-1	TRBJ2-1	ASRPDPAPYNEQF
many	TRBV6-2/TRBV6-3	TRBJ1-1	ASSYGRRTEAF
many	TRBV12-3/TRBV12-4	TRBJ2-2	ASRNTGELF